The entry that follows covers one TCR beta chain sequence. The target antigen is unknown. The data originate from a study of human T cells and chemical hapten exposure. Study context: How much TCR each sample yielded varied, mostly because pooled library volumes differed slightly.

It was unfractionated whole blood from which total RNA was extracted. Points from the study as a whole: High-frequency TCRs, those above 1 in 1000, stayed the same after DPC sensitization.

The germline V gene encodes CDR1 DFQATT and CDR2 SNEGSKA (reference sequence). V gave up 2 bases and J gave up 5 bases; unmatched junction bases: 9. The CDR3 is made up of 15 amino acids. Individual cDNA molecules each carried unique molecular identifiers attached by the library. In the authors' workflow: There were a median of around 100,000 TCRs per sample, with a range from roughly 20,000 to 750,000. TCRdb re-derived calls from the 5' RACE reads in MiXCR, one entry per CDR3 protein. TCRdb's processing, not the authors' own work, is the source of the V and J calls. The repertoire has about 120,000 distinct CDR3 sequences, more than 15% of them found once; the top ten carry around 2.7%.

The sequence derives from a human donor in good health. The chain links TRBV20-1 to TRBJ1-1; 9 bases agree with TRBD1. The CDR3 region is CSARPPGTGKTEAFF. CDR3 DNA sequence: TGCAGTGCTAGACCACCTGGGACAGGGAAGACTGAAGCTTTCTTT.